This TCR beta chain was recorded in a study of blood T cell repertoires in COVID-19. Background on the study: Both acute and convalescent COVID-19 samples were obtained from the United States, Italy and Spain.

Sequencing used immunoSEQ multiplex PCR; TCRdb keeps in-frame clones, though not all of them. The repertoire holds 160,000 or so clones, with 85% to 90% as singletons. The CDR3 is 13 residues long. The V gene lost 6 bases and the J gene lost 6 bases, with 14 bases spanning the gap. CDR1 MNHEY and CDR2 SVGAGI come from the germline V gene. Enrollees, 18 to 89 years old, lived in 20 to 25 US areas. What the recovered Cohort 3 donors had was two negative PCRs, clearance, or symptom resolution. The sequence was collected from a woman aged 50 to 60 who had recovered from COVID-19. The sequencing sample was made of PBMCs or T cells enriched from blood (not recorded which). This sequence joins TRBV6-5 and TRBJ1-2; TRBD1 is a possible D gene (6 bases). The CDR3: CASRNTGLDGYTF. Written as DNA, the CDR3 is TGTGCCAGCAGGAATACAGGGCTCGATGGCTACACCTTC.